A selection of T cell receptor beta chains follows, all from one sample in a study. TCRdb used MiXCR to reprocess the 5' RACE reads, holding one entry per CDR3 protein. The sample comprises about 10,000 distinct CDR3 sequences, 25% to 30% of which are singletons, and 3.5% to 5% rests with the top ten. The specimen was naive CD4+ T cells sorted from a lymph node. The receptors were sampled from a female donor with breast cancer. CDR3s include the opening cysteine and the closing phenylalanine or tryptophan. A D gene is named only where the DNA matches it firmly. Clone sizes are given selectively: once, few, many, or a class where the clone is expanded.

d_call | clone_size | j_call | v_call | cdr3_aa | cdr3_nt
- | medium-sized | TRBJ1-2 | TRBV10-3 | CAISGAKGGATYGYTF | TGTGCCATCAGTGGGGCGAAGGGGGGAGCGACCTATGGCTACACCTTC
TRBD1 | many | TRBJ2-7 | TRBV12-3/TRBV12-4 | CASSDGQASSYEQYF | TGTGCCAGCAGTGACGGACAGGCGAGCTCCTACGAGCAGTACTTC
- | few | TRBJ1-3 | TRBV11-2 | CASSLMMTGNTIYF | TGTGCCAGCAGCTTAATGATGACTGGAAACACCATATATTTT
- | large | TRBJ2-6 | TRBV20-1 | CSARSKGSGANVLTF | TGCAGTGCTAGATCCAAGGGCTCTGGGGCCAACGTCCTGACTTTC
- | many | TRBJ1-3 | TRBV29-1 | CSVETFGNTIYF | TGCAGCGTTGAGACATTTGGAAACACCATATATTTT
TRBD1 | few | TRBJ2-1 | TRBV7-3 | CASSADRVNEQFF | TGTGCCAGCAGCGCGGACAGGGTCAATGAGCAGTTCTTC
TRBD1 | few | TRBJ2-7 | TRBV30 | CAWRRQGARDEQYF | TGTGCCTGGAGGCGACAGGGGGCGCGAGACGAGCAGTACTTC
- | - | TRBJ1-1 | TRBV29-1 | CSVSVGPGAFF | TGCAGCGTTTCGGTCGGTCCTGGGGCTTTCTTT
- | many | TRBJ2-1 | TRBV20-1 | CSARGLEQFF | TGCAGTGCTAGAGGGCTAGAGCAGTTCTTC
- | many | TRBJ1-2 | TRBV6-1 | CASSVWAAEDGYTF | TGTGCCAGCAGTGTTTGGGCAGCGGAGGATGGCTACACCTTC
TRBD2 | - | TRBJ2-3 | TRBV7-8 | CASSHELAGLTDTQYF | TGTGCCAGCAGCCATGAACTAGCGGGACTCACAGATACGCAGTATTTT
- | many | TRBJ1-5 | TRBV7-6 | CQERRNQPQHF | TGTCAAGAGCGCCGCAATCAGCCCCAGCATTTT
- | medium-sized | TRBJ2-1 | TRBV20-1 | CSARVRREQFF | TGCAGTGCTAGAGTGCGGCGGGAGCAGTTCTTC
- | many | TRBJ2-3 | TRBV7-9 | CASSPVQDTQYF | TGTGCCAGCAGCCCAGTCCAAGATACGCAGTATTTT
- | - | TRBJ2-5 | TRBV5-5 | CAGSSVRPRQETQYF | TGTGCCGGCAGCTCGGTAAGACCGAGACAAGAGACCCAGTACTTC
TRBD1 | medium-sized | TRBJ2-7 | TRBV6-1 | CASRLGQYEQYF | TGTGCCAGCCGGTTGGGACAGTACGAGCAGTACTTC
- | many | TRBJ1-2 | TRBV7-2 | CASSPREGRIITYGYTF | TGTGCCAGCAGCCCTCGAGAAGGGAGGATTATTACCTATGGCTACACCTTC
TRBD2 | medium-sized | TRBJ2-7 | TRBV25-1 | CASSVSTSGSTYEQYF | TGTGCCAGCAGTGTGTCGACTAGCGGGAGTACCTACGAGCAGTACTTC
- | medium-sized | TRBJ2-3 | TRBV9 | CASSLQGQRTDTQYF | TGTGCCAGCAGCCTCCAAGGACAGCGCACAGATACGCAGTATTTT
- | many | TRBJ2-1 | TRBV19 | CASSLLPSPPYNEQFF | TGTGCCAGTAGCCTCCTCCCTAGTCCTCCCTACAATGAGCAGTTCTTC
TRBD1 | - | TRBJ2-7 | TRBV5-1 | CASSLSPPGTATYEQYF | TGCGCCAGCAGCTTGTCGCCTCCTGGGACAGCCACCTACGAGCAGTACTTC
- | - | TRBJ1-2 | TRBV12-3/TRBV12-4 | CASSLYRTGENGYTF | TGTGCCAGCAGTTTATACCGGACTGGGGAGAATGGCTACACCTTC
TRBD1 | few | TRBJ1-2 | TRBV6-5 | CASRAGTGAYYVYTF | TGTGCCAGCAGAGCCGGGACAGGGGCCTACTATGTCTACACCTTC
- | - | TRBJ2-1 | TRBV3-1 | CASSQPSNEQFF | TGTGCCAGCAGCCAACCCAGCAATGAGCAGTTCTTC
- | medium-sized | TRBJ1-5 | TRBV18 | CASSPNSNSNQPQHF | TGTGCCAGCTCACCAAATAGTAATAGCAATCAGCCCCAGCATTTT
- | - | TRBJ2-1 | TRBV29-1 | CSGGYGGAYNEQFF | TGCAGCGGCGGGTACGGGGGAGCTTACAATGAGCAGTTCTTC
- | - | TRBJ1-2 | TRBV5-1 | CASSLSPNYNYTF | TGCGCCAGCAGCTTGTCTCCTAACTATAACTACACCTTC
TRBD2 | many | TRBJ2-7 | TRBV25-1 | CASSGGSSYEQYF | TGTGCCAGCAGTGGCGGGAGTTCCTACGAGCAGTACTTC
- | - | TRBJ1-1 | TRBV6-1 | CTGSVGLLNTEAFF | TGTACCGGCAGTGTGGGACTGTTGAACACTGAAGCTTTCTTT
- | medium-sized | TRBJ1-1 | TRBV28 | CASSLFAVNTEAFF | TGTGCCAGCAGTTTATTTGCGGTGAACACTGAAGCTTTCTTT
TRBD1 | - | TRBJ2-6 | TRBV7-3 | CASSTTGTVLFSGANVLTF | TGTGCCAGCAGCACGACCGGGACAGTCCTTTTCTCTGGGGCCAACGTCCTGACTTTC
TRBD1 | many | TRBJ2-7 | TRBV4-1 | CASSQGTGGLYEQYF | TGCGCCAGCAGCCAAGGGACAGGGGGCCTTTACGAGCAGTACTTC
TRBD2 | many | TRBJ2-1 | TRBV2 | CASSGGTSGSLRQFF | TGTGCCAGCAGTGGGGGGACTAGCGGGAGCCTAAGGCAGTTCTTC
TRBD1 | medium-sized | TRBJ1-1 | TRBV5-1 | CASSLGPERGPNTEAFF | TGCGCCAGCAGCTTGGGACCCGAAAGGGGGCCGAACACTGAAGCTTTCTTT
- | - | TRBJ2-6 | TRBV3-1 | CASSPHGGVGAGAKVLTF | TGTGCCAGCAGCCCACACGGGGGAGTGGGGGCCGGGGCCAAAGTCCTGACTTTC
- | many | TRBJ1-5 | TRBV4-1 | CASSQRVIQVDQPQHF | TGCGCCAGCAGCCAACGAGTCATACAGGTAGATCAGCCCCAGCATTTT
- | many | TRBJ1-6 | TRBV21-1 | CASSNRCGGGYSPLHF | TGTGCCAGCAGCAATAGGTGCGGGGGCGGATATTCACCCCTCCACTTT